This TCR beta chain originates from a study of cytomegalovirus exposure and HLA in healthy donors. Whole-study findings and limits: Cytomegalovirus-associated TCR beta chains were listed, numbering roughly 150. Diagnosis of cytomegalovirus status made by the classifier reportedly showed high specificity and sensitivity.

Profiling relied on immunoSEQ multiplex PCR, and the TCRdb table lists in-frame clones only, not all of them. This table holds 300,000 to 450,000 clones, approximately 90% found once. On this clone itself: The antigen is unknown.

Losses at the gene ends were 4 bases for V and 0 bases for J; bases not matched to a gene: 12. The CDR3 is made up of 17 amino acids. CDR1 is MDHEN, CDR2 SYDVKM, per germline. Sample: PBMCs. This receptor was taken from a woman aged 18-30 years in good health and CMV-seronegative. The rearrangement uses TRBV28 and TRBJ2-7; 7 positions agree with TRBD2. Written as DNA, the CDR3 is TGTGCCAGCAGTTCCCCAGGCGAGCGGGGATACTCCTACGAGCAGTACTTC. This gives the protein CASSSPGERGYSYEQYF.